This T cell receptor beta chain is drawn from a study of CD8+CD57+ T cells in acquired aplastic anemia. Across the whole study: Each DNA sample taken from sorted CD4+ and CD8+ cells came to about 3 ug on average.

Whole-study findings and limits: Between patients and controls, CD8+ Simpson's diversity did not vary significantly. Patients and controls shared approximately 30 CD8+ CDR3 sequences, highly expressed in patients.

Sequenced patients had shown CD8+CD57+ cell expansion by flow cytometry. The CDR3 has 14 amino acids. In germline, CDR1 is MNHEY, CDR2 SMNVEV (reference sequence). Deletions cut 5 bases from V and 0 bases from J, with 10 bases between. TCR beta VDJ and CDR3 were profiled, and genomic DNA was the template. One entry per CDR3 protein results from TCRdb running MiXCR on the reads. The sample carries about 220,000 distinct CDR3 sequences, more than 45% recorded once. In this sample, this clonotype turned up many times. What it binds is not known. The sequencing input was sorted CD4+, CD8+, or CD8+CD57+ T cells (not recorded which) from PBMCs. The chain has TRBV27 and TRBJ2-5; D is unresolved. The TCR originated in a human donor with aplastic anemia. In DNA form, the CDR3 reads TGTGCCAGCAGTACCCGACCGCACCAAGAGACCCAGTACTTC. Amino acids: CASSTRPHQETQYF.